The TCR beta chain described here comes from a study of molecular identifiers for immune sequencing clone quantification. Regarding the study as a whole: Over 99% of effector molecules, yet under 1% of naive-cell molecules, were held by clones above 20 RNA copies.

This clonotype occurred many times. The antigen is unknown. CDR3 length: 15 amino acids. Between the trimmed V and J ends, which lost 6 bases and 0 bases, there was a span of 12 bases. Germline V gene data show CDR1 as MNHEY and CDR2 as SMNVEV (reference sequence). MiXCR, run by TCRdb on the PCR reads, gives a single entry per CDR3 protein. The sample records about 35,000 distinct CDR3 sequences, 19% being singletons. This clonotype originated in a human donor in good health. Some libraries in this study had Jurkat cell RNA spiked in. This chain joins TRBV27 and TRBJ1-5, with D tentatively TRBD1 (5 bases). Material: naive CD8+ T cells from blood, with Jurkat cell RNA spiked in. Subset described: FACS-sorted CD8+CD4-CCR7+CD45RA+ naive T cells. This CDR3 is CASSTGGSSNQPQHF. CDR3 in DNA: TGTGCCAGCAGCACTGGGGGAAGTAGCAATCAGCCCCAGCATTTT.